The rows below give T cell receptor beta chains drawn from one sample of a study of T cell repertoires in cytomegalovirus infection. A single record per CDR3 protein comes from TCRdb applying MiXCR to the reads. The data show hundreds of thousands of distinct CDR3 sequences, 9.6% seen once. The sample taken for sequencing was PBMCs. The receptors come from a human donor in good health (CMV status not recorded). Some clones in this sample may be carry-over from other donors' samples. CDR3s include the opening cysteine and the closing phenylalanine or tryptophan. D genes are given only for firm matches. Expanded clones are given a class, and other clones once, few, many or no size at all.

D gene: TRBD1; clone size: many; J gene: TRBJ1-1; V gene: TRBV5-1; CDR3 protein: CASSLEGSGGITEAFF; CDR3 DNA: TGCGCCAGCAGCTTGGAAGGGTCAGGGGGCATAACTGAAGCTTTCTTT
D gene: NA; clone size: many; J gene: TRBJ2-2; V gene: TRBV6-5; CDR3 protein: CASSYHGAGELFF; CDR3 DNA: TGTGCCAGCAGTTACCATGGTGCCGGGGAGCTGTTTTTT
D gene: NA; clone size: many; J gene: TRBJ1-1; V gene: TRBV2; CDR3 protein: CASTRRLNTEAFF; CDR3 DNA: TGTGCCAGCACCCGACGGTTGAACACTGAAGCTTTCTTT
D gene: TRBD2; clone size: many; J gene: TRBJ2-3; V gene: TRBV20-1; CDR3 protein: CSARDIAGGGADTQYF; CDR3 DNA: TGCAGTGCTAGAGATATAGCGGGGGGCGGAGCAGATACGCAGTATTTT
D gene: TRBD2; clone size: many; J gene: TRBJ2-1; V gene: TRBV14; CDR3 protein: CASSPGTSGITGQFF; CDR3 DNA: TGTGCCAGCAGCCCCGGGACTAGCGGGATAACAGGGCAGTTCTTC
D gene: TRBD1; clone size: NA; J gene: TRBJ2-2; V gene: TRBV10-3; CDR3 protein: CVISGTGTGTGELFF; CDR3 DNA: TGTGTCATCAGCGGGACAGGGACGGGCACCGGGGAGCTGTTTTTT
D gene: TRBD2; clone size: many; J gene: TRBJ2-3; V gene: TRBV19; CDR3 protein: CASQRLGASGGIRTQYF; CDR3 DNA: TGTGCCAGTCAACGCCTGGGAGCTAGCGGGGGGATACGAACGCAGTATTTT
D gene: NA; clone size: many; J gene: TRBJ2-1; V gene: TRBV25-1; CDR3 protein: CASSTPLGNEQFF; CDR3 DNA: TGTGCCAGCAGTACTCCACTGGGGAATGAGCAGTTCTTC
D gene: NA; clone size: many; J gene: TRBJ2-1; V gene: TRBV6-1; CDR3 protein: CATSRRGQPYNEQFF; CDR3 DNA: TGTGCCACCAGCCGGCGGGGCCAACCTTACAATGAGCAGTTCTTC
D gene: NA; clone size: many; J gene: TRBJ2-7; V gene: TRBV2; CDR3 protein: CASSLGHMGEQYF; CDR3 DNA: TGTGCCAGCAGCCTGGGGCATATGGGAGAGCAGTACTTC
D gene: TRBD2; clone size: many; J gene: TRBJ2-3; V gene: TRBV28; CDR3 protein: CASSFQRGADTQYF; CDR3 DNA: TGTGCCAGCAGTTTCCAGCGGGGTGCAGATACGCAGTATTTT
D gene: NA; clone size: many; J gene: TRBJ1-2; V gene: TRBV20-1; CDR3 protein: CSAQTTAPYGYTF; CDR3 DNA: TGCAGTGCCCAAACGACTGCTCCCTATGGCTACACCTTC
D gene: TRBD1; clone size: many; J gene: TRBJ2-3; V gene: TRBV6-2/TRBV6-3; CDR3 protein: CASSYWDRPTDTQYF; CDR3 DNA: TGTGCCAGCAGTTACTGGGACAGACCCACAGATACGCAGTATTTT
D gene: NA; clone size: many; J gene: TRBJ1-5; V gene: TRBV29-1; CDR3 protein: CSVVWGAGNQPQHF; CDR3 DNA: TGCAGCGTTGTATGGGGGGCAGGCAATCAGCCCCAGCATTTT
D gene: NA; clone size: many; J gene: TRBJ1-1; V gene: TRBV7-3; CDR3 protein: CASSPTAGNSRAFF; CDR3 DNA: TGTGCCAGCAGCCCGACGGCAGGGAACTCTCGAGCTTTCTTT
D gene: NA; clone size: many; J gene: TRBJ2-6; V gene: TRBV7-8; CDR3 protein: CASSFRDGSRGVLTF; CDR3 DNA: TGTGCCAGCAGCTTCCGGGACGGTAGTCGAGGCGTCCTGACTTTC
D gene: TRBD1; clone size: few; J gene: TRBJ1-2; V gene: TRBV7-9; CDR3 protein: CASSNRQGTGYTF; CDR3 DNA: TGTGCCAGCAGCAACCGACAGGGGACGGGCTACACCTTC
D gene: NA; clone size: NA; J gene: TRBJ2-5; V gene: TRBV15; CDR3 protein: CATSWGQETQYF; CDR3 DNA: TGTGCCACCAGTTGGGGCCAGGAGACCCAGTACTTC
D gene: NA; clone size: many; J gene: TRBJ1-1; V gene: TRBV6-2/TRBV6-3; CDR3 protein: CASSPGHTEAFF; CDR3 DNA: TGTGCCAGCAGCCCCGGCCACACTGAAGCTTTCTTT
D gene: NA; clone size: many; J gene: TRBJ1-3; V gene: TRBV7-2; CDR3 protein: CASSAGEEGNTIYF; CDR3 DNA: TGTGCCAGCAGTGCAGGGGAGGAAGGAAACACCATATATTTT
D gene: TRBD2; clone size: many; J gene: TRBJ2-1; V gene: TRBV2; CDR3 protein: CASSEASGVYNEQFF; CDR3 DNA: TGTGCCAGCAGTGAAGCTAGCGGGGTTTACAATGAGCAGTTCTTC
D gene: NA; clone size: many; J gene: TRBJ2-3; V gene: TRBV6-4; CDR3 protein: CASSDSGLSNADTQYF; CDR3 DNA: TGTGCCAGCAGTGACTCTGGCCTATCCAACGCAGATACGCAGTATTTT
D gene: NA; clone size: NA; J gene: TRBJ2-2; V gene: TRBV2; CDR3 protein: CASSAGAGNTGELFF; CDR3 DNA: TGTGCCAGCAGCGCGGGGGCCGGGAACACCGGGGAGCTGTTTTTT
D gene: NA; clone size: many; J gene: TRBJ2-7; V gene: TRBV7-9; CDR3 protein: CASSLALDAEEQYF; CDR3 DNA: TGTGCCAGCAGCTTAGCGCTTGACGCGGAGGAGCAGTACTTC
D gene: NA; clone size: many; J gene: TRBJ1-1; V gene: TRBV7-9; CDR3 protein: CASTPQGNTEAFF; CDR3 DNA: TGTGCCAGCACCCCCCAAGGGAACACTGAAGCTTTCTTT
D gene: NA; clone size: many; J gene: TRBJ1-1; V gene: TRBV7-2; CDR3 protein: CASSLSGDPRIPFF; CDR3 DNA: TGTGCCAGCAGCTTGTCCGGGGATCCTCGGATTCCTTTCTTT
D gene: NA; clone size: many; J gene: TRBJ1-5; V gene: TRBV28; CDR3 protein: CASSSRSQPQHF; CDR3 DNA: TGTGCCAGCAGTTCCCGCAGTCAGCCCCAGCATTTT
D gene: TRBD1; clone size: NA; J gene: TRBJ1-4; V gene: TRBV20-1; CDR3 protein: CSARGDRGAEKLFF; CDR3 DNA: TGCAGTGCTAGAGGAGACAGGGGAGCTGAAAAACTGTTTTTT
D gene: NA; clone size: few; J gene: TRBJ2-7; V gene: TRBV29-1; CDR3 protein: CSVLSGYEQYF; CDR3 DNA: TGCAGCGTTTTGTCAGGCTACGAGCAGTACTTC
D gene: TRBD1; clone size: NA; J gene: TRBJ1-1; V gene: TRBV2; CDR3 protein: CASIKDRGTHAEAFF; CDR3 DNA: TGTGCCAGCATCAAGGACAGGGGGACTCATGCTGAAGCTTTCTTT
D gene: NA; clone size: many; J gene: TRBJ2-1; V gene: TRBV28; CDR3 protein: CASRGPGEYNEQFF; CDR3 DNA: TGTGCCAGCCGAGGGCCGGGAGAGTACAATGAGCAGTTCTTC
D gene: TRBD1; clone size: many; J gene: TRBJ1-6; V gene: TRBV28; CDR3 protein: CASSLYRGNNSPLHF; CDR3 DNA: TGTGCCAGCAGTTTATACAGGGGAAATAATTCACCCCTCCACTTT
D gene: NA; clone size: many; J gene: TRBJ2-3; V gene: TRBV2; CDR3 protein: CASSEAPSVTDTQYF; CDR3 DNA: TGTGCCAGCAGTGAAGCGCCTTCAGTCACAGATACGCAGTATTTT
D gene: TRBD1; clone size: NA; J gene: TRBJ2-5; V gene: TRBV20-1; CDR3 protein: CSARDSSTGALQETQYF; CDR3 DNA: TGCAGTGCTAGAGATAGTTCGACAGGGGCTCTCCAAGAGACCCAGTACTTC
D gene: NA; clone size: many; J gene: TRBJ1-2; V gene: TRBV2; CDR3 protein: CASSSRVVNYGYTF; CDR3 DNA: TGTGCCAGCAGTTCCAGGGTCGTAAACTATGGCTACACCTTC
D gene: TRBD2; clone size: NA; J gene: TRBJ2-3; V gene: TRBV28; CDR3 protein: CATRTSLVTDTQYF; CDR3 DNA: TGTGCCACCCGGACTAGCCTTGTCACAGATACGCAGTATTTT
D gene: TRBD1; clone size: many; J gene: TRBJ1-5; V gene: TRBV20-1; CDR3 protein: CSASPGTVYNQPQHF; CDR3 DNA: TGCAGTGCTTCACCCGGGACAGTCTACAATCAGCCCCAGCATTTT
D gene: NA; clone size: many; J gene: TRBJ1-3; V gene: TRBV12-3/TRBV12-4; CDR3 protein: CASSPEGYGNTIYF; CDR3 DNA: TGTGCCAGCAGTCCCGAGGGTTATGGAAACACCATATATTTT
D gene: NA; clone size: NA; J gene: TRBJ2-6; V gene: TRBV7-9; CDR3 protein: CASNFLQGAGGANVLTF; CDR3 DNA: TGTGCCAGCAACTTTTTACAGGGAGCGGGGGGGGCCAACGTCCTGACTTTC
D gene: TRBD1; clone size: many; J gene: TRBJ1-1; V gene: TRBV7-2; CDR3 protein: CASNQQGERNTEAFF; CDR3 DNA: TGTGCCAGCAACCAACAGGGGGAAAGAAACACTGAAGCTTTCTTT
D gene: NA; clone size: many; J gene: TRBJ2-7; V gene: TRBV29-1; CDR3 protein: CSAQGMIQRGRIYEQYF; CDR3 DNA: TGCAGCGCTCAAGGGATGATCCAGAGGGGAAGGATCTACGAGCAGTACTTC
D gene: NA; clone size: many; J gene: TRBJ1-1; V gene: TRBV12-3/TRBV12-4; CDR3 protein: CASSFEQVGNTEAFF; CDR3 DNA: TGTGCCAGCAGTTTTGAACAGGTTGGGAACACTGAAGCTTTCTTT
D gene: TRBD1; clone size: many; J gene: TRBJ1-5; V gene: TRBV6-6; CDR3 protein: CASSPLDRGHRQPQHF; CDR3 DNA: TGTGCCAGCAGTCCCCTGGACAGGGGGCATCGGCAGCCCCAGCATTTT
D gene: TRBD1; clone size: few; J gene: TRBJ2-7; V gene: TRBV6-5; CDR3 protein: CASSLAEGTGKLYEQYF; CDR3 DNA: TGTGCCAGCAGCCTAGCCGAAGGGACAGGGAAACTCTACGAGCAGTACTTC
D gene: NA; clone size: many; J gene: TRBJ2-2; V gene: TRBV7-2; CDR3 protein: CASSLDGTNTGELFF; CDR3 DNA: TGTGCCAGCAGCTTAGATGGAACGAACACCGGGGAGCTGTTTTTT
D gene: NA; clone size: many; J gene: TRBJ1-2; V gene: TRBV7-2; CDR3 protein: CASSLPAGRFNPEIYGYTF; CDR3 DNA: TGTGCCAGCAGCCTCCCAGCTGGCAGGTTCAACCCAGAGATCTATGGCTACACCTTC
D gene: NA; clone size: many; J gene: TRBJ1-2; V gene: TRBV7-2; CDR3 protein: CASSPDGNYGYTF; CDR3 DNA: TGTGCCAGCAGCCCGGACGGGAACTATGGCTACACCTTC
D gene: TRBD1; clone size: NA; J gene: TRBJ1-3; V gene: TRBV9; CDR3 protein: CASSNSRTGFGNTIYF; CDR3 DNA: TGTGCCAGCAGCAACAGCCGGACAGGGTTTGGAAACACCATATATTTT
D gene: TRBD1; clone size: many; J gene: TRBJ2-3; V gene: TRBV24-1; CDR3 protein: CATSDPGTADTQYF; CDR3 DNA: TGTGCCACCAGTGATCCTGGGACAGCAGATACGCAGTATTTT
D gene: TRBD2; clone size: NA; J gene: TRBJ2-5; V gene: TRBV20-1; CDR3 protein: CSARDGRGTGETQYF; CDR3 DNA: TGCAGTGCTAGAGATGGGCGGGGGACCGGAGAGACCCAGTACTTC
D gene: NA; clone size: few; J gene: TRBJ1-2; V gene: TRBV2; CDR3 protein: CASSVNSYGYTF; CDR3 DNA: TGTGCCAGCAGTGTAAACTCCTATGGCTACACCTTC
D gene: NA; clone size: NA; J gene: TRBJ2-2; V gene: TRBV20-1; CDR3 protein: CSASRGYGELFF; CDR3 DNA: TGCAGTGCCTCCCGGGGCTACGGGGAGCTGTTTTTT
D gene: NA; clone size: many; J gene: TRBJ2-1; V gene: TRBV5-4; CDR3 protein: CASSLESGRGSYNEQFF; CDR3 DNA: TGTGCCAGCAGCTTGGAGTCGGGCAGGGGCTCCTACAATGAGCAGTTCTTC
D gene: TRBD1; clone size: NA; J gene: TRBJ2-6; V gene: TRBV4-1; CDR3 protein: CASSQGPGTGSGANVLTF; CDR3 DNA: TGCGCCAGCAGCCAAGGTCCCGGGACAGGGTCTGGGGCCAACGTCCTGACTTTC